This TCR beta chain was captured by sequencing in a study of blood T cell repertoires in COVID-19. V was shortened by 5 bases and J by 6 bases, with 12 bases between the two germline ends. Per the germline V gene, CDR1 is MRHNA and CDR2 is SNTAGT. This CDR3 comprises 13 residues. The data were produced by immunoSEQ multiplex PCR, yet TCRdb's version contains in-frame clones alone and is incomplete. This sample has roughly 20,000 clones; around 90% occur once, and the top ten carry 6% to 9%. The clonotype originates from a human donor with active COVID-19. The donor label of this sample is uncertain. Specimen: peripheral blood. V and J are TRBV6-4 and TRBJ2-3; D ambiguous. The CDR3 here is CASSPGPEDTQYF. CDR3 bases: TGTGCCAGCAGTCCCGGTCCCGAGGATACGCAGTATTTT.